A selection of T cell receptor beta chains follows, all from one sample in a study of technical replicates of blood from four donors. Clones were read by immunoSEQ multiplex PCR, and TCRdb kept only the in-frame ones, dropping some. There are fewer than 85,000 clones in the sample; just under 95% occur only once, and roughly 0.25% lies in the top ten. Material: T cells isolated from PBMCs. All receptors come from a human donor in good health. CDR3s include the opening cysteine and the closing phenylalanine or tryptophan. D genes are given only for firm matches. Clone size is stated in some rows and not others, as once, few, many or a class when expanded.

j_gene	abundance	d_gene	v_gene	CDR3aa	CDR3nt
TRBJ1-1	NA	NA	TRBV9	CASSETLNDAEAFF	TGTGCCAGCAGCGAGACACTGAACGACGCTGAAGCTTTCTTT
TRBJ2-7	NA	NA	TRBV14	CASSHHYEQYF	TGTGCCAGCAGCCATCACTACGAGCAGTACTTC
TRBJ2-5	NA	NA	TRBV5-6	CASSHGVGGPETQYF	TGTGCCAGCAGTCATGGGGTCGGGGGGCCAGAGACCCAGTACTTC
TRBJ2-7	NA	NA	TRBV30	CAWSLGGYEQYF	TGTGCCTGGAGTTTGGGCGGGTACGAGCAGTACTTC
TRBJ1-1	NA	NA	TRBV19	CASSAGGAYEAFF	TGTGCCAGTAGTGCCGGGGGGGCCTATGAAGCTTTCTTT
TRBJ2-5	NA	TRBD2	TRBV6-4	CASNRTSLVYRSAQYF	TGTGCCAGCAACCGGACTAGCCTAGTCTATCGTTCGGCCCAGTACTTC
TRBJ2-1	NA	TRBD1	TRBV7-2	CASSLGGRSYNEQFF	TGTGCCAGCAGCCTAGGGGGCCGCTCCTACAATGAGCAGTTCTTC
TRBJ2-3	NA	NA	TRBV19	CASSMIGASTDTQYF	TGTGCCAGTAGTATGATCGGTGCTAGCACAGATACGCAGTATTTT
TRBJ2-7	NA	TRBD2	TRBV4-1	CASSRTSGGTYEQYF	TGCGCCAGCAGCCGAACTAGCGGGGGTACATACGAGCAGTACTTC
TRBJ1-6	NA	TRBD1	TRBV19	CASSYTGVASPLHF	TGTGCCAGTAGCTACACAGGGGTGGCTTCACCCCTCCACTTT
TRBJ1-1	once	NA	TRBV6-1	CASSLRVTEAFF	TGTGCCAGCAGTCTGCGGGTGACTGAAGCTTTCTTT
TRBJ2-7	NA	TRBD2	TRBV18	CASSPISGTYSYEQYF	TGTGCCAGCTCACCGATCAGCGGGACGTACTCCTACGAGCAGTACTTC
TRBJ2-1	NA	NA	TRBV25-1	CASSYLPLPGLRFNEQFF	TGTGCCAGCAGTTATCTACCACTCCCGGGACTGCGGTTCAATGAGCAGTTCTTC
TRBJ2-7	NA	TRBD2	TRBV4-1	CASSRLVEAGSSYEQYF	TGCGCCAGCAGCCGCCTAGTGGAAGCGGGAAGCTCCTACGAGCAGTACTTC
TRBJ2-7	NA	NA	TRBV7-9	CASMSGATKQYF	TGTGCCAGCATGAGCGGTGCTACGAAGCAGTACTTC
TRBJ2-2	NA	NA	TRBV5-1	CASSLDGISNTGELFF	TGCGCCAGCAGCTTGGACGGTATTTCGAACACCGGGGAGCTGTTTTTT
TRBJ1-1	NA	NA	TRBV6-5	CASSYAGEYEAFF	TGTGCCAGCAGTTACGCCGGGGAATATGAAGCTTTCTTT
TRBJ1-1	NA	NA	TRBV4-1	CASSGQFPDVDEAFF	TGCGCCAGCAGCGGACAGTTCCCCGACGTTGACGAAGCTTTCTTT
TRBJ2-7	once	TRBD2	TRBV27	CASRPGTSGSYEQYF	TGTGCCAGCAGACCTGGGACTAGCGGTTCCTACGAGCAGTACTTC
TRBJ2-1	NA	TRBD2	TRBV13	CASSSSAGAINEQFF	TGTGCCAGCAGCTCCTCAGCGGGAGCGATAAATGAGCAGTTCTTC
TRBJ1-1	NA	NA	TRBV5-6	CASSLSRGYHEAFF	TGTGCCAGCAGCTTGTCAAGGGGGTATCACGAAGCTTTCTTT
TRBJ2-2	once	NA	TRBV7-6	CASSSDTEVGELFF	TGTGCCAGCAGCTCGGACACTGAGGTCGGGGAGCTGTTTTTT
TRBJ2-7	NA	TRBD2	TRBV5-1	CASSIGAGANYEQYF	TGCGCCAGCAGCATAGGGGCGGGAGCGAACTACGAGCAGTACTTC
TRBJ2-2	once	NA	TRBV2	CASSRDGRLTGELFF	TGTGCCAGCAGCCGAGACGGTCGACTCACCGGGGAGCTGTTTTTT
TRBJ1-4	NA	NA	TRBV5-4	CASSPDLQGKVGKLFF	TGTGCCAGCAGCCCAGACCTTCAGGGAAAGGTGGGAAAACTGTTTTTT
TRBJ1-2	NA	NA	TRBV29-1	CSVELGALGYTF	TGCAGCGTTGAATTGGGGGCGCTTGGCTACACCTTC
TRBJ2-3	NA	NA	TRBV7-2	CASSPHLGGLETDTQYF	TGTGCCAGCAGCCCCCATCTCGGGGGATTAGAGACAGATACGCAGTATTTT
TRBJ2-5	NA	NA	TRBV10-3	CAISGAGKETQYF	TGTGCCATCAGTGGGGCAGGTAAAGAGACCCAGTACTTC
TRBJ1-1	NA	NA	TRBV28	CASSSGFWTEAFF	TGTGCCAGCAGTTCCGGGTTTTGGACTGAAGCTTTCTTT
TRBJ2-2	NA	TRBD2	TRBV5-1	CASSSRLAGGNTGELFF	TGCGCCAGCAGCTCAAGACTAGCGGGGGGGAACACCGGGGAGCTGTTTTTT
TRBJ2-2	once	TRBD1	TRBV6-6	CASSSSGTGDSGELFF	TGTGCCAGCAGTTCCTCCGGGACAGGGGATTCCGGGGAGCTGTTTTTT
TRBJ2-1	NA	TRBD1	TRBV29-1	CSVVLTGGNGGNEQFF	TGCAGCGTTGTTCTGACAGGGGGCAACGGGGGCAATGAGCAGTTCTTC
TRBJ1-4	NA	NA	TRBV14	CASSQEWALNEKLFF	TGTGCCAGCAGCCAAGAATGGGCCTTAAATGAAAAACTGTTTTTT
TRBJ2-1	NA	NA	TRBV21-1	CASSKNAVYRKGYNEQFF	TGTGCCAGCAGCAAAAATGCGGTCTACAGGAAGGGGTACAATGAGCAGTTCTTC
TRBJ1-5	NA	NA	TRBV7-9	CASSPGAEGNQPQHF	TGTGCCAGCAGCCCAGGGGCCGAGGGTAATCAGCCCCAGCATTTT
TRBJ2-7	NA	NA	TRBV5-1	CASSVGTLIYEQYF	TGCGCCAGCAGCGTCGGGACTCTTATCTACGAGCAGTACTTC
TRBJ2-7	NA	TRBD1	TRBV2	CASSGTWDSDRPGEQYF	TGTGCCAGCAGTGGTACCTGGGACAGCGATAGGCCCGGCGAGCAGTACTTC
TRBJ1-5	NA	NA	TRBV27	CASSLGGGLLGPQHF	TGTGCCAGCAGTTTGGGCGGGGGTTTATTGGGGCCCCAGCATTTT
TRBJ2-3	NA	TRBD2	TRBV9	CASSVEVGLNTDTQYF	TGTGCCAGCAGCGTAGAGGTGGGACTAAACACAGATACGCAGTATTTT
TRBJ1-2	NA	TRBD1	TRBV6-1	CASSVGQIYGYTF	TGTGCCAGCAGTGTGGGACAGATTTATGGCTACACCTTC
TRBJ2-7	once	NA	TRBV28	CASSFNAQYEQYF	TGTGCCAGCAGTTTCAACGCACAGTACGAGCAGTACTTC
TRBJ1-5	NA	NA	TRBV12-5	CASGFFTGTGQPQHF	TGTGCTAGTGGTTTTTTTACAGGTACAGGTCAGCCCCAGCATTTT
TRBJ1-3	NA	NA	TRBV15	CATSRGTDSGNTIYF	TGTGCCACCAGCAGAGGGACAGACTCTGGAAACACCATATATTTT
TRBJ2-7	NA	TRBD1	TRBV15	CATSRDGTETYEQYF	TGTGCCACCAGCAGAGATGGGACAGAGACCTACGAGCAGTACTTC
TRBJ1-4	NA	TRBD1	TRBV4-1	CASSTQQGRSNEKLFF	TGCGCCAGCAGCACTCAACAGGGGCGTAGTAATGAAAAACTGTTTTTT
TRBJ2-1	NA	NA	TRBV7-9	CASSYGYNEQFF	TGTGCCAGCAGCTACGGCTACAATGAGCAGTTCTTC
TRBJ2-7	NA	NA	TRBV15	CATSRVQGSSYEQYF	TGTGCCACCAGCAGAGTACAGGGAAGCTCCTACGAGCAGTACTTC
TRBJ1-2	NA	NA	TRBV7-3	CASSLTGGGTNYGYTF	TGTGCCAGCAGCTTAACCGGGGGTGGAACTAACTATGGCTACACCTTC
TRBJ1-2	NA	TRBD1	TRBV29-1	CSGSSGGKGYTF	TGCAGCGGGAGCTCAGGGGGAAAAGGCTACACCTTC
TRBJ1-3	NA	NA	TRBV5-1	CASSSQGAGNTIYF	TGCGCCAGCAGCTCACAGGGAGCTGGAAACACCATATATTTT
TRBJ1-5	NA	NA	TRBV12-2	CASRLKPRGHQPQHF	TGTGCAAGTCGCTTAAAGCCTAGGGGCCATCAGCCCCAGCATTTT
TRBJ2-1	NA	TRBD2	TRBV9	CASSGTSGIHEQFF	TGTGCCAGCAGTGGGACTAGCGGTATTCATGAGCAGTTCTTC
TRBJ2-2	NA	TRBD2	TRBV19	CASIHGLAGVTNTGELFF	TGTGCCAGTATTCATGGGCTAGCGGGGGTAACGAACACCGGGGAGCTGTTTTTT
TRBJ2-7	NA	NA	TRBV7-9	CASSRSGDSYEQYF	TGTGCCAGCAGTCGTTCAGGGGACTCCTACGAGCAGTACTTC
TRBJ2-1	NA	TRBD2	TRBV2	CASSERRTSLDEQFF	TGTGCCAGCAGTGAAAGGAGGACTAGTCTAGATGAGCAGTTCTTC
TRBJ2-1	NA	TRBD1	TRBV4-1	CASSQALRQGAYNEQFF	TGCGCCAGCAGCCAAGCCCTTCGACAGGGGGCTTACAATGAGCAGTTCTTC
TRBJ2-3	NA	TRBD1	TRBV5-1	CASSLDRVGTDTQYF	TGCGCCAGCAGCTTAGACAGGGTCGGGACAGATACGCAGTATTTT
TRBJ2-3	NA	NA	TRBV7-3	CASSSSTDTQYF	TGTGCCAGCAGTTCTAGCACAGATACGCAGTATTTT
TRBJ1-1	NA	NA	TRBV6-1	CASVSRGQEAFF	TGTGCCAGCGTCAGTCGGGGACAAGAAGCTTTCTTT